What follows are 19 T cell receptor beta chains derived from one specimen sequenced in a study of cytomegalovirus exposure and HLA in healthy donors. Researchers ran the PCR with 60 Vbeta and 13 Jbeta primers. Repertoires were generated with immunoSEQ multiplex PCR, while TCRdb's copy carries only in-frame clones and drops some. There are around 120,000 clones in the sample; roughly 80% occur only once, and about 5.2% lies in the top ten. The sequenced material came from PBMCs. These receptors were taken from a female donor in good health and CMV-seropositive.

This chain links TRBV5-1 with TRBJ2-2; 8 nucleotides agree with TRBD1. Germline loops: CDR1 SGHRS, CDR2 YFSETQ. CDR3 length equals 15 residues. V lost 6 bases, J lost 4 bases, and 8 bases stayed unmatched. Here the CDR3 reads CASKVAQGGTGELFF. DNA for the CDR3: TGCGCCAGCAAGGTGGCACAGGGGGGCACCGGGGAGCTGTTTTTT. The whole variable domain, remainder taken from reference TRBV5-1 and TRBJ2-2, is KAGVTQTPRYLIKTRGQQVTLSCSPISGHRSVSWYQQTPGQGLQFLFEYFSETQRNKGNFPGRFSGRQFSNSRSEMNVSTLELGDSALYLCASKVAQGGTGELFFGEGSRLTVL.

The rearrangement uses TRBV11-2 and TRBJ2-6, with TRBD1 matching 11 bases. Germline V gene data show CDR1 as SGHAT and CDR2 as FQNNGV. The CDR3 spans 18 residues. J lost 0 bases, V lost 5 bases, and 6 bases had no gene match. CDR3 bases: TGTGCCAGCAGCCGACGGACAGGGGGCGGCTCTGGGGCCAACGTCCTGACTTTC. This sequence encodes CASSRRTGGGSGANVLTF.

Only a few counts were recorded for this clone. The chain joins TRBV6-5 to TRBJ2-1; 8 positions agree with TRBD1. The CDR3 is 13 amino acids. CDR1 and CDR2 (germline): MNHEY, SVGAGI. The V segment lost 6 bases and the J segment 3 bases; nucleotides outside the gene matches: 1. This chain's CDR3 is CASRTGVYNEQFF. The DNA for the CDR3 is TGTGCCAGCAGGACAGGGGTCTACAATGAGCAGTTCTTC.

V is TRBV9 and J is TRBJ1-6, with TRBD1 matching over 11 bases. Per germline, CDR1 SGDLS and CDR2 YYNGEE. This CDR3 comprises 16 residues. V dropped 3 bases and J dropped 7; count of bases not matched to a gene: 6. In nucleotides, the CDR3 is TGTGCCAGCAGCGGGCGGACAGGGGGCGGGAATTCACCCCTCCACTTT. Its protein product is CASSGRTGGGNSPLHF.

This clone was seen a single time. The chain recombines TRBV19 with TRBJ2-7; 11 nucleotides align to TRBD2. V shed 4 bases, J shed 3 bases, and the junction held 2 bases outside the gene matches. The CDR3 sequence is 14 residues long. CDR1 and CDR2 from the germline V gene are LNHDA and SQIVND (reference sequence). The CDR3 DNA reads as TGTGCCAGTAGTAAACTAGCGGGAGTCTACGAGCAGTACTTC. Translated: CASSKLAGVYEQYF.

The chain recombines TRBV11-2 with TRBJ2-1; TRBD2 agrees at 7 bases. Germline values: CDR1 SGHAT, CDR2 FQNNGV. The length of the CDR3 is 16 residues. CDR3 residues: CAIGPPAGVFYNEQFF. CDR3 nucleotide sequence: TGTGCTATTGGGCCCCCGGCGGGAGTCTTCTACAATGAGCAGTTCTTC.

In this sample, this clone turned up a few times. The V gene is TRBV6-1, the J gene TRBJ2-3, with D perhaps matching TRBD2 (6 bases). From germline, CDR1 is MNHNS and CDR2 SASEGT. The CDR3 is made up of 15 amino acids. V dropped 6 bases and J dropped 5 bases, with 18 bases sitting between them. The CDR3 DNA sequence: TGTGCCAGCAGCCCTAGCGACGCCTCTGTAGATACGCAGTATTTT. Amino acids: CASSPSDASVDTQYF.

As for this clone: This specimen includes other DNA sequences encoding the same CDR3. In DNA form, the CDR3 reads TGTGCCAGCAGTCCAAGGACAGGGTTAAATCAATACGAGCAGTACTTC. Translated: CASSPRTGLNQYEQYF. The chain uses TRBV13 and TRBJ2-7; 8 bases are a match to TRBD1. Germline lookup yields CDR1 PRHDT and CDR2 FYEKMQ (reference sequence). The CDR3 is made up of 16 amino acids. V dropped 6 bases and J dropped 4; count of bases not matched to a gene: 14.

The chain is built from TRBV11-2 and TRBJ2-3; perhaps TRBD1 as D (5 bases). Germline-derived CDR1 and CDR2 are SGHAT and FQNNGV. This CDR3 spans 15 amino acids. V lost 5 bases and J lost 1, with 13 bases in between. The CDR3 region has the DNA TGTGCCAGCAGCCCACGGGTAGGGGGCACAGATACGCAGTATTTT. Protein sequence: CASSPRVGGTDTQYF.

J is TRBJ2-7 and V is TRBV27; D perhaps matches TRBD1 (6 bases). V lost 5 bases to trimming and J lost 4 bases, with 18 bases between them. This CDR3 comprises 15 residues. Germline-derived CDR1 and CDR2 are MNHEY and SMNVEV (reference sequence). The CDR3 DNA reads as TGTGCCAGCAGTAAGTCAGGGACACGAGGTTACGAGCAGTACTTC. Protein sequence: CASSKSGTRGYEQYF.

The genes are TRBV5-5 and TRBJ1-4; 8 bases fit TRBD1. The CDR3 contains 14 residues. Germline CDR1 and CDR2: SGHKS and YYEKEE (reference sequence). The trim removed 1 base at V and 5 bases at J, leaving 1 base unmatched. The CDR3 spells CASSLRQGNEKLFF. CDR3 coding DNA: TGTGCCAGCAGCTTGCGACAGGGGAATGAAAAACTGTTTTTT.

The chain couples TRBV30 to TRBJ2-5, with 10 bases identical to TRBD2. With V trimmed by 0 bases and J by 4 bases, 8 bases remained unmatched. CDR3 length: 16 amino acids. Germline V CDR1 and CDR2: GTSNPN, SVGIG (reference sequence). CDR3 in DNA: TGTGCCTGGAGTGTATGGCTAGCGGGAGTAGGAGAGACCCAGTACTTC. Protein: CAWSVWLAGVGETQYF.

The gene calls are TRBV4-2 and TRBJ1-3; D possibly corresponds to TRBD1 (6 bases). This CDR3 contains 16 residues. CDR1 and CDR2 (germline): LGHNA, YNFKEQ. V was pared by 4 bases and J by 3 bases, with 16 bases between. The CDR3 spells CASSLQTWTVGNTIYF. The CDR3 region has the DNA TGTGCCAGCAGCCTGCAGACTTGGACAGTTGGAAACACCATATATTTT.

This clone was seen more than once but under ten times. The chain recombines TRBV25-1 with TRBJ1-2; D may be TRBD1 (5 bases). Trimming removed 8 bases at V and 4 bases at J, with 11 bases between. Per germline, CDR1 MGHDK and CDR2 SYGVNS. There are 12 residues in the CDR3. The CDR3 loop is CASFRVGYGYTF. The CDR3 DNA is TGTGCCAGCTTCAGGGTGGGCTATGGCTACACCTTC.

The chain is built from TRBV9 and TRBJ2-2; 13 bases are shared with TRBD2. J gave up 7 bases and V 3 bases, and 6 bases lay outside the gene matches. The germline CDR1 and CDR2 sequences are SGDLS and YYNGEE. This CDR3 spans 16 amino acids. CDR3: CASSETSGGFLGELFF. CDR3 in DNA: TGTGCCAGCAGCGAGACTAGCGGGGGGTTCCTCGGGGAGCTGTTTTTT. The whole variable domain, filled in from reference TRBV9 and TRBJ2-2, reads DSGVTQTPKHLITATGQRVTLRCSPRSGDLSVYWYQQSLDQGLQFLIQYYNGEERAKGNILERFSAQQFPDLHSELNLSSLELGDSALYFCASSETSGGFLGELFFGEGSRLTVL.

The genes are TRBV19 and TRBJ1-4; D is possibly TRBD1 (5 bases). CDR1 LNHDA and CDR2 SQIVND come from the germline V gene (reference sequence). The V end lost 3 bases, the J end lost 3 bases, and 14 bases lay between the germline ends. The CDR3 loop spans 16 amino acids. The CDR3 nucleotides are TGTGCCAGTAGTATGAACGTGGGGCGACCTAATGAAAAACTGTTTTTT. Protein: CASSMNVGRPNEKLFF.

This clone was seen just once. The CDR3: CAWSVTRNEQFF. The CDR3 DNA follows: TGTGCCTGGAGTGTAACGAGGAATGAGCAGTTCTTC. V and J are TRBV30 and TRBJ2-1; no clear D. V was cut by 0 bases and J by 7 bases, with 7 bases left in between. The CDR3 spans 12 residues. The germline gives CDR1 GTSNPN, CDR2 SVGIG (reference sequence).

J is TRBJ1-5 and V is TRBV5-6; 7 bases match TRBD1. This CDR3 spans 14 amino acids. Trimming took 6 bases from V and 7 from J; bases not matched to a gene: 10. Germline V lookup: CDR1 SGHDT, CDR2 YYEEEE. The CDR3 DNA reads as TGTGCCAGCACCCGGTACAGGGGAGCACAGCCCCAGCATTTT. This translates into CASTRYRGAQPQHF.

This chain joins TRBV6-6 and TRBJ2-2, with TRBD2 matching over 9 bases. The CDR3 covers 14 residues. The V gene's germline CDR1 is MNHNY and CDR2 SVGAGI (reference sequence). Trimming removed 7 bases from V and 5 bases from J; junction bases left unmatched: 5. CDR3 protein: CASISGGRTGELFF. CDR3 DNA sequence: TGTGCCAGCATCAGCGGGGGGCGGACCGGGGAGCTGTTTTTT.